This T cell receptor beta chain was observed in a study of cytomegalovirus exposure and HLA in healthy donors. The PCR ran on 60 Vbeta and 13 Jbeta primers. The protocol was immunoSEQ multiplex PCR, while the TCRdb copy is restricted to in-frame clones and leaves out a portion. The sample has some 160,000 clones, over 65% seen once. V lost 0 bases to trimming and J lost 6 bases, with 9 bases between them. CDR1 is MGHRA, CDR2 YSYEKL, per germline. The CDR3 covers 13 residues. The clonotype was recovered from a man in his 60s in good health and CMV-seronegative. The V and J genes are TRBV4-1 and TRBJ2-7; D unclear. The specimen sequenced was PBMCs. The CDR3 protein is CASSQDLTLEQYF. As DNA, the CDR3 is TGCGCCAGCAGCCAAGATCTCACTCTCGAGCAGTACTTC.